These 4 T cell receptor beta chains were all obtained from the same sample, sequenced in a study of cytomegalovirus exposure and HLA in healthy donors. Clones were sequenced by immunoSEQ multiplex PCR, and TCRdb holds only the in-frame ones, with some missing. This table holds around 170,000 clones, approximately 81% found once. The sample taken for sequencing was PBMCs. The origin of the receptors is a man younger than 35 in good health and CMV-seropositive.

V and J are TRBV5-6 and TRBJ1-2, with D unresolved. CDR1 is SGHDT and CDR2 is YYEEEE in the germline V gene. The CDR3 consists of 11 residues. V was clipped by 7 bases and J by 1 base, with 5 bases between them. CDR3: CASGLNYGYTF. The CDR3 DNA follows: TGTGCCAGCGGCCTTAACTATGGCTACACCTTC.

This clone came up a few times. The V and J genes are TRBV7-9 and TRBJ2-7; 10 bases are a match to TRBD2. CDR1 and CDR2 (germline): SEHNR, FQNEAQ (reference sequence). With 2 bases clipped from V and 3 bases from J, the junction kept 10 bases outside the gene matches. The CDR3 is 17 residues long. CDR3 sequence (DNA): TGTGCCAGCAGCTTAAGCGGGAGGGCCGGGGGGGGCTACGAGCAGTACTTC. Its protein is CASSLSGRAGGGYEQYF.

The chain employs TRBV19 and TRBJ2-7, with D perhaps TRBD1 (6 bases). The germline V gene has CDR1 LNHDA and CDR2 SQIVND (reference sequence). The V and J ends lost 3 bases and 3 bases respectively, with 15 bases between them. The CDR3 sequence is 15 residues long. The CDR3 loop is CASSMTGSPYYEQYF. For the CDR3, the DNA is TGTGCCAGTAGTATGACAGGAAGTCCATACTACGAGCAGTACTTC.

The chain employs TRBV4-1 and TRBJ2-1, with TRBD2 matching over 9 bases. The CDR3 is 18 amino acids. Germline-derived CDR1 and CDR2 are MGHRA and YSYEKL. J lost 8 bases, V lost 0 bases, and 14 bases had no gene match. CDR3 residues: CASSQEVGWREGGDEQFF. The CDR3 DNA reads as TGCGCCAGCAGCCAAGAAGTGGGCTGGCGGGAGGGCGGGGATGAGCAGTTCTTC.